These 28 T cell receptor beta chains originate from one sample sequenced in a study of blood T cell repertoires in COVID-19. TCRdb keeps only in-frame clones here, not all; method: immunoSEQ multiplex PCR. The profile shows about 180,000 clones, 80% to 90% of them singletons. Sequences were obtained from PBMCs or T cells enriched from blood (not recorded which). The receptors originated from a woman aged 40 to 55 with acute COVID-19.

The chain recombines TRBV7-2 with TRBJ2-7; TRBD2 is a possible D gene (6 bases). Trimming took off 5 bases at V and 6 bases at J, with 11 bases between the two ends. Germline CDR1 SGHTA, CDR2 FQGNSA. The CDR3 has 12 amino acids. Here the CDR3 DNA reads TGTGCCAGCAGCCCCTACGGGGGCGAGCAGTACTTC. Translating it yields CASSPYGGEQYF.

CDR3 amino acids: CASSARPGTGINEQFF. As DNA, the CDR3 is TGTGCCAGCAGCGCCAGGCCCGGGACAGGGATCAATGAGCAGTTCTTC. This chain joins TRBV7-6 and TRBJ2-1, with TRBD1 identical over 9 bases. Germline CDR1 is SGHVS and CDR2 is FNYEAQ. The CDR3 contains 16 residues. V shed 5 bases and J 6 bases; nucleotides not matched to a gene: 11.

This chain links TRBV7-9 with TRBJ2-5, with 10 bases fitting TRBD2. The J segment lost 5 bases and the V segment lost 1 base, leaving 7 bases of the junction unmatched. CDR1 is SEHNR and CDR2 is FQNEAQ in the germline V gene (reference sequence). This CDR3 comprises 16 residues. The CDR3 coding sequence is TGTGCCAGCAGCTTAGACGGACTAGCGGTAAGGGAGACCCAGTACTTC. This gives the protein CASSLDGLAVRETQYF.

This rearrangement joins TRBV7-8 to TRBJ1-4, with D possibly TRBD1 on 6 matching bases. From germline, CDR1 is SGHVS and CDR2 FQNEAQ. V gave up 5 bases and J gave up 4 bases, with 20 bases separating them. CDR3 length: 17 amino acids. CDR3 DNA sequence: TGTGCCAGCAGCGAACCTGAAGGACAGAGGGTTAATGAAAAACTGTTTTTT. Encoded protein: CASSEPEGQRVNEKLFF. Variable domain in full (rest from reference TRBV7-8 and TRBJ1-4): GAGVSQSPRYKVAKRGQDVALRCDPISGHVSLFWYQQALGQGPEFLTYFQNEAQLDKSGLPSDRFFAERPEGSVSTLKIQRTQQEDSAVYLCASSEPEGQRVNEKLFFGSGTQLSVL.

V is TRBV5-1 and J is TRBJ1-4, with 7 nucleotides matching TRBD1. The V gene's germline CDR1 is SGHRS and CDR2 YFSETQ. The CDR3 has 15 residues. V lost 1 base to trimming and J lost 7 bases; unmatched junction nucleotides: 7. CDR3 protein: CASSLMGQGGEKLFF. The CDR3, as DNA: TGCGCCAGCAGCTTGATGGGGCAGGGGGGTGAAAAACTGTTTTTT.

The CDR3 loop is CASSFTGGSYEQYF. In DNA form, the CDR3 reads TGTGCCAGCAGCTTTACAGGGGGCTCCTACGAGCAGTACTTC. The rearrangement joins TRBV5-6 to TRBJ2-7, with 8 positions matching TRBD1. Germline CDR1 is SGHDT and CDR2 is YYEEEE. The CDR3 runs to 14 residues. V was pared by 2 bases and J by 0 bases, with 1 base of the junction left unmatched. The whole variable domain, remainder taken from reference TRBV5-6 and TRBJ2-7, is DAGVTQSPTHLIKTRGQQVTLRCSPKSGHDTVSWYQQALGQGPQFIFQYYEEEERQRGNFPDRFSGHQFPNYSSELNVNALLLGDSALYLCASSFTGGSYEQYFGPGTRLTVT.

This chain joins TRBV24-1 and TRBJ2-1, with D possibly being TRBD2 (6 bases). In germline, CDR1 is KGHDR, CDR2 SFDVKD. This CDR3 region has 12 residues. V was cut by 5 bases and J by 7 bases, with 8 bases left in between. The CDR3 nucleotides are TGTGCCACCAGTGTAAGCGGGAATGAGCAGTTCTTC. Its translation: CATSVSGNEQFF.

The rearrangement uses TRBV2 and TRBJ2-3; 13 nucleotides line up with TRBD2. V shed 1 base, J shed 0 bases, and the junction held 4 bases outside the gene matches. Germline V gene data show CDR1 as SNHLY and CDR2 as FYNNEI. The CDR3 is 18 residues long. CDR3 region: CASSEVTSGGESTDTQYF. The CDR3 DNA reads TGTGCCAGCAGTGAAGTCACTAGCGGGGGGGAAAGCACAGATACGCAGTATTTT.

The chain employs TRBV29-1 and TRBJ2-1; 7 nucleotides agree with TRBD1. This CDR3 is 10 amino acids long. The germline gives CDR1 SQVTM, CDR2 ANQGSEA. V was pared by 6 bases and J by 8 bases, with 1 base of the junction left unmatched. This CDR3 is CSVGTDEQFF. The CDR3 DNA reads as TGCAGCGTCGGGACAGATGAGCAGTTCTTC.

This clone was seen repeatedly, ten times or more. The chain is built from TRBV3-1 (or the pseudogene TRBV3-2) and TRBJ2-1; 7 bases align to TRBD2. Germline CDR1 reads LGHDT; CDR2 reads YNNKEL (reference sequence). The CDR3 consists of 15 residues. The J segment lost 5 bases and the V segment lost 0 bases, leaving 4 bases of the junction unmatched. The CDR3 is CASSQDPAGHNEQFF. The DNA of the CDR3 is TGTGCCAGCAGCCAAGATCCAGCGGGGCACAATGAGCAGTTCTTC.

The chain joins TRBV5-4 to TRBJ1-6; D is ambiguous. This CDR3 has 18 residues. V was shortened by 0 bases and J by 0 bases, with 13 bases between the two germline ends. Germline V gene data show CDR1 as SGHNT and CDR2 as YYREEE (reference sequence). CDR3 sequence: CASSLAGSRSSYNSPLHF. CDR3 bases: TGTGCCAGCAGCTTGGCTGGCAGCCGGAGCTCCTATAATTCACCCCTCCACTTT. Drawing the rest from reference TRBV5-4 and TRBJ1-6, the complete variable domain is ETGVTQSPTHLIKTRGQQVTLRCSSQSGHNTVSWYQQALGQGPQFIFQYYREEENGRGNFPPRFSGLQFPNYSSELNVNALELDDSALYLCASSLAGSRSSYNSPLHFGNGTRLTVT.

The chain has TRBV14 and TRBJ1-2; possible D gene TRBD1, 6 bases. CDR1 is SGHDN and CDR2 is FVKESK in the germline V gene. The CDR3 extends over 14 amino acids. Trimming stripped 4 bases from V and 8 bases from J, with 17 bases between. CDR3 nucleotide sequence: TGTGCCAGCAGCCGGAACAGGGCCCCGGAGGGCTACACCTTC. Protein product: CASSRNRAPEGYTF.

This chain uses TRBV7-3 with TRBJ2-1; TRBD2 matches at 11 bases. The CDR3 totals 15 residues. Per the germline V gene, CDR1 is SGHTA and CDR2 is FQGTGA. V was pared by 4 bases and J by 6 bases, with 5 bases of the junction left unmatched. CDR3 loop: CASSSGLADFNEQFF. CDR3 DNA: TGTGCCAGCAGCTCGGGACTAGCGGACTTCAATGAGCAGTTCTTC.

The J gene is TRBJ2-7, the V gene TRBV12-3 or TRBV12-4; D is ambiguous. V was cut by 1 base and J by 1 base, with 5 bases left in between. This CDR3 has 13 amino acids. The CDR3 sequence: CASSLGPSYEQYF. The CDR3 coding sequence is TGTGCCAGCAGTTTAGGGCCTTCCTACGAGCAGTACTTC.

J is TRBJ1-6 and V is TRBV5-1; D is possibly TRBD1 (5 bases). This CDR3 spans 15 amino acids. V gave up 1 base and J gave up 7 bases, with 12 bases separating them. Germline assignment: CDR1 SGHRS and CDR2 YFSETQ. The CDR3 here is CASSLTPGQNSPLHF. CDR3 coding DNA: TGCGCCAGCAGCTTGACCCCCGGACAAAATTCACCCCTCCACTTT.

V and J are TRBV5-1 and TRBJ1-2, with D tentatively TRBD1 (5 bases). Germline V lookup: CDR1 SGHRS, CDR2 YFSETQ. V lost 2 bases, J lost 1 base, and 9 bases lay in between. The CDR3 is made up of 14 amino acids. The CDR3 is CASSFGQDNYGYTF. DNA of the CDR3: TGCGCCAGCAGCTTCGGACAAGATAACTATGGCTACACCTTC. Full variable domain (outside the CDR3, taken from reference TRBV5-1 and TRBJ1-2): KAGVTQTPRYLIKTRGQQVTLSCSPISGHRSVSWYQQTPGQGLQFLFEYFSETQRNKGNFPGRFSGRQFSNSRSEMNVSTLELGDSALYLCASSFGQDNYGYTFGSGTRLTVV.

The chain couples TRBV3-1 (or the pseudogene TRBV3-2) to TRBJ2-3; D possibly corresponds to TRBD1 (5 bases). Trimming pared 0 bases from V and 6 bases from J, leaving 7 bases between. The germline V gene encodes CDR1 LGHDT and CDR2 YNNKEL (reference sequence). CDR3 length equals 13 residues. CDR3 in DNA: TGTGCCAGCAGCCAAGATGGGGCGGATACGCAGTATTTT. Protein product: CASSQDGADTQYF.

This chain's CDR3 is CASSLAGGPDTQYF. CDR3 nucleotides: TGCGCCAGCAGCTTGGCGGGGGGTCCAGATACGCAGTATTTT. The chain combines TRBV5-1 with TRBJ2-3; 7 bases are a match to TRBD2. This CDR3 has 14 residues. The germline V gene has CDR1 SGHRS and CDR2 YFSETQ. V dropped 0 bases and J dropped 4; count of bases not matched to a gene: 2.

The chain links TRBV7-9 to TRBJ2-1, with TRBD2 as a possible D gene (5 bases). With 1 base removed from V and 4 bases from J, the gap between germline ends came to 14 bases. The CDR3 is 16 amino acids. Germline V gene sequence: CDR1 SEHNR, CDR2 FQNEAQ (reference sequence). The CDR3 spells CASSLGVGGRYNEQFF. CDR3 bases: TGTGCCAGCAGCTTAGGAGTTGGCGGGCGTTACAATGAGCAGTTCTTC.

This sequence joins TRBV6-2 or TRBV6-3 and TRBJ2-3, with 11 nucleotides matching TRBD1. V shed 5 bases and J 3 bases; nucleotides not matched to a gene: 4. The CDR3 extends over 15 amino acids. CDR1 is MNHEY, CDR2 SVGEGT, per germline. For the CDR3, the DNA is TGTGCCAGCAGTCCCGGGACAGGGGGGACAGATACGCAGTATTTT. Amino acid sequence: CASSPGTGGTDTQYF.

The CDR3 DNA is TGTGCCACCAGCAGGGGGGGGGAGGACTATGGCTACACCTTC. Translated: CATSRGGEDYGYTF. The chain joins TRBV15 to TRBJ1-2, with a weak D call TRBD1 (5 bases). V was pared by 3 bases and J by 3 bases, with 11 bases between. This CDR3 region has 14 residues. CDR1 LNHNV and CDR2 YYDKDF come from the germline V gene (reference sequence).

The chain combines TRBV7-9 with TRBJ1-4; the match to TRBD1 covers 10 bases. Germline CDR1 reads SEHNR; CDR2 reads FQNEAQ (reference sequence). V gave up 5 bases and J gave up 5 bases; unmatched junction bases: 11. The CDR3 has 17 residues. CDR3 DNA sequence: TGTGCCAGCAGCCCCTTCGAAGACAGGGGGCGGAATGAAAAACTGTTTTTT. Encoded protein: CASSPFEDRGRNEKLFF. Supplemented by reference TRBV7-9 and TRBJ1-4, the full variable domain reads DTGVSQNPRHKITKRGQNVTFRCDPISEHNRLYWYRQTLGQGPEFLTYFQNEAQLEKSRLLSDRFSAERPKGSFSTLEIQRTEQGDSAMYLCASSPFEDRGRNEKLFFGSGTQLSVL.

V is TRBV5-1 and J is TRBJ2-7; the D gene is possibly TRBD1 (6 bases). The CDR3 has 15 amino acids. Trimming left V 4 bases short and J 6 bases short, with 20 bases between. CDR1 SGHRS and CDR2 YFSETQ come from the germline V gene. CDR3 coding DNA: TGCGCCAGCAGCGCGGCTGGGCAGGGGCCGGTCGAGCAGTACTTC. It yields the protein CASSAAGQGPVEQYF.

This clone was picked up a small number of times. The genes are TRBV5-1 and TRBJ2-3; D is possibly TRBD2 (5 bases). Germline-derived CDR1 and CDR2 are SGHRS and YFSETQ. CDR3 length equals 15 residues. The germline V and J ends were trimmed by 4 bases and 2 bases, with 14 bases remaining between them. CDR3 sequence (DNA): TGCGCCAGCAGCCTACTAGGTGTTGACACAGATACGCAGTATTTT. Protein sequence: CASSLLGVDTDTQYF. The full variable domain, with the rest looked up from reference TRBV5-1 and TRBJ2-3, is KAGVTQTPRYLIKTRGQQVTLSCSPISGHRSVSWYQQTPGQGLQFLFEYFSETQRNKGNFPGRFSGRQFSNSRSEMNVSTLELGDSALYLCASSLLGVDTDTQYFGPGTRLTVL.

This sequence joins TRBV7-2 and TRBJ2-1, with 7 bases identical to TRBD1. The J segment lost 3 bases and the V segment lost 0 bases, leaving 2 bases of the junction unmatched. This CDR3 is 15 amino acids long. Per germline, CDR1 SGHTA and CDR2 FQGNSA. The CDR3: CASSLARGRYNEQFF. CDR3 nucleotide sequence: TGTGCCAGCAGCTTAGCGAGGGGGCGCTACAATGAGCAGTTCTTC.

The genes are TRBV27 and TRBJ2-2; TRBD1 is a possible D gene (6 bases). The CDR3 totals 15 residues. The V gene lost 4 bases and the J gene lost 3 bases, with 12 bases spanning the gap. CDR1 and CDR2 from the germline V gene are MNHEY and SMNVEV (reference sequence). CDR3: CASSYRDTHTGELFF. The DNA of the CDR3 is TGTGCCAGCAGTTACAGGGACACTCACACCGGGGAGCTGTTTTTT.

The CDR3 is CASSLGNRHSSGANVLTF. CDR3 nucleotide sequence: TGCGCCAGCAGCTTGGGGAACAGGCACAGCTCTGGGGCCAACGTCCTGACTTTC. V usage is TRBV5-1 and J usage is TRBJ2-6; D might be TRBD1 (5 bases). The V gene lost 0 bases and the J gene lost 0 bases, with 13 bases spanning the gap. The CDR3 runs to 18 residues. The germline V gene has CDR1 SGHRS and CDR2 YFSETQ.

This clone was found once. J is TRBJ2-3 and V is TRBV7-2; D perhaps matches TRBD2 (5 bases). Germline V CDR1 and CDR2: SGHTA, FQGNSA. V was cut by 2 bases and J by 0 bases, with 9 bases left in between. The CDR3 length is 15 residues. The CDR3 sequence: CASSLQRISTDTQYF. Here the CDR3 DNA reads TGTGCCAGCAGCTTACAGCGGATTAGCACAGATACGCAGTATTTT.